Each of the 20 T cell receptor beta chains below was sequenced from the same sample in a study of blood T cell repertoires in COVID-19. Libraries were prepared by immunoSEQ multiplex PCR; TCRdb keeps only in-frame clonotypes and omits some of them. This table has around 71,000 clones, around nine tenths appearing once. Sequenced sample: peripheral blood. Source of these receptors: a woman in her sixties or seventies with acute or convalescent COVID-19.

The chain combines TRBV7-9 with TRBJ2-1, with 8 bases identical to TRBD2. The CDR3 extends over 16 amino acids. Trimming cost V 4 bases and J 4 bases; bases outside gene matches: 9. CDR1 is SEHNR and CDR2 is FQNEAQ in the germline V gene (reference sequence). CDR3 residues: CASSSDWRGAYNEQFF. CDR3 coding DNA: TGTGCCAGCAGCTCTGACTGGCGGGGGGCTTACAATGAGCAGTTCTTC.

The V and J genes are TRBV24-1 and TRBJ2-3; D is ambiguous. CDR1 is KGHDR, CDR2 SFDVKD, per germline. The CDR3 is 15 residues long. V was pared by 1 base and J by 4 bases, with 11 bases between. The CDR3 DNA is TGTGCCACCAGTGATTTCGAGAAGAACCCAGATACGCAGTATTTT. Encoded protein: CATSDFEKNPDTQYF.

The gene calls are TRBV27 and TRBJ2-7; 12 bases fit TRBD2. The J segment lost 3 bases and the V segment lost 4 bases, leaving 4 bases of the junction unmatched. The CDR3 totals 15 residues. CDR1 is MNHEY and CDR2 is SMNVEV in the germline V gene (reference sequence). The CDR3 sequence: CASSWTSGNRYEQYF. The CDR3 nucleotides read TGTGCCAGCAGTTGGACTAGCGGGAACCGCTACGAGCAGTACTTC.

CDR3 sequence (DNA): TGTGCCAGCAGCCAAGAAACACGATATTCACCCCTCCACTTT. Translation: CASSQETRYSPLHF. The V call is TRBV4-2, the J call TRBJ1-6, with D unclear. CDR1 LGHNA and CDR2 YNFKEQ come from the germline V gene. The CDR3 has 14 amino acids. V lost 0 bases and J lost 8, with 8 bases in between.

The chain couples TRBV15 to TRBJ1-4, with unresolved D. Deletions cut 0 bases from V and 8 bases from J, with 13 bases between. Germline V gene lookup returns CDR1 LNHNV and CDR2 YYDKDF (reference sequence). The length of the CDR3 is 15 residues. CDR3 sequence reads: CATSRDRGFGEKLFF. The CDR3 DNA follows: TGTGCCACCAGCAGAGATCGGGGATTTGGGGAAAAACTGTTTTTT.

This rearrangement joins TRBV7-2 to TRBJ2-1, with 11 bases identical to TRBD2. Looked up from germline, CDR1 is SGHTA and CDR2 is FQGNSA. CDR3 length equals 15 residues. The junction had 9 bases not matched to a gene; V was cut back by 6 bases and J by 8 bases. CDR3 region: CASSYSGGAQYEQFF. The DNA for the CDR3 is TGTGCCAGCAGTTATAGCGGGGGGGCGCAGTATGAGCAGTTCTTC.

The chain employs TRBV11-2 and TRBJ2-5; TRBD2 matches at 10 bases. Germline V gene data show CDR1 as SGHAT and CDR2 as FQNNGV. The ends lost 10 bases at V and 2 bases at J; junction bases unmatched: 7. The CDR3 consists of 14 residues. Here the CDR3 DNA reads TGTGCCACGCAATTAGCGGGGGGTCAAGAGACCCAGTACTTC. Protein product: CATQLAGGQETQYF.

The chain joins TRBV27 to TRBJ2-2, with 8 bases that match TRBD2. The CDR3 spans 17 residues. The germline gives CDR1 MNHEY, CDR2 SMNVEV (reference sequence). Trimming removed 4 bases from V and 0 bases from J; junction bases left unmatched: 7. In DNA, the CDR3 is TGTGCCAGCAGTTCCTTCGGACTAGCAGCGAACACCGGGGAGCTGTTTTTT. It is translated as CASSSFGLAANTGELFF.

This clone showed up just a few times. V and J are TRBV9 and TRBJ1-6, with 7 bases aligning to TRBD1. Germline CDR1 SGDLS, CDR2 YYNGEE. The CDR3 length is 17 residues. Losses at the gene ends were 0 bases for V and 6 bases for J; bases not matched to a gene: 9. CDR3 region: CASSVGIPGQSNSPLHF. The CDR3 coding sequence is TGTGCCAGCAGCGTAGGAATCCCGGGACAGAGTAATTCACCCCTCCACTTT.

The chain employs TRBV6-2 or TRBV6-3 and TRBJ2-3, with D maybe TRBD1 (6 bases). Trimming pared 6 bases from V and 4 bases from J, leaving 11 bases between. This CDR3 region has 13 residues. Germline loops: CDR1 MNHEY, CDR2 SVGEGT. CDR3 nucleotide sequence: TGTGCCAGCAGCCCAACAGGGTCAGATACGCAGTATTTT. Protein product: CASSPTGSDTQYF.

The chain recombines TRBV2 with TRBJ2-7; TRBD2 matches at 7 bases. CDR1 and CDR2 from the germline V gene are SNHLY and FYNNEI. Unmatched junction bases numbered 7, after V lost 6 bases and J lost 2 bases. The CDR3 consists of 14 residues. CDR3 loop: CASRTSVGTYEQYF. CDR3 nucleotides: TGTGCCAGCAGAACTAGCGTGGGGACCTACGAGCAGTACTTC.

This chain links TRBV2 with TRBJ2-5, with a possible D match to TRBD2 (6 bases). In germline, CDR1 is SNHLY, CDR2 FYNNEI. V dropped 4 bases and J dropped 3 bases, with 6 bases sitting between them. The CDR3 sequence is 12 residues long. CDR3 region: CASSGEEETQYF. The CDR3 region has the DNA TGTGCCAGCAGTGGGGAGGAAGAGACCCAGTACTTC.

This chain joins TRBV28 and TRBJ2-5, with 9 nucleotides matching TRBD2. The J segment lost 5 bases and the V segment lost 2 bases, leaving 6 bases of the junction unmatched. Germline V lookup: CDR1 MDHEN, CDR2 SYDVKM. The CDR3 is made up of 15 amino acids. The CDR3 nucleotides are TGTGCCAGCAGTTTAATATTAGCGGGAGAGGAGACCCAGTACTTC. Translation: CASSLILAGEETQYF.

The chain employs TRBV2 and TRBJ1-6; D is perhaps TRBD1 (6 bases). V was cut by 8 bases and J by 7 bases, with 15 bases left in between. The CDR3 has 14 amino acids. The germline V gene has CDR1 SNHLY and CDR2 FYNNEI. CDR3 nucleotides: TGTGCCAGCGGGCCAGGCAGGGGAAATTCACCCCTCCACTTT. It is translated as CASGPGRGNSPLHF.

This clone was found once. This rearrangement joins TRBV5-1 to TRBJ1-2; TRBD1 agrees at 7 bases. Germline V lookup: CDR1 SGHRS, CDR2 YFSETQ. This CDR3 is built from 15 residues. Losses at the gene ends were 4 bases for V and 3 bases for J; bases not matched to a gene: 9. The CDR3: CASSAPEGGDYGYTF. The CDR3, as DNA: TGCGCCAGCAGCGCACCGGAAGGGGGCGACTATGGCTACACCTTC.

This clone was picked up one time. This rearrangement joins TRBV6-2 or TRBV6-3 to TRBJ2-1; 14 nucleotides match TRBD2. V trimming: 2 bases; J trimming: 6 bases; junction bases outside the gene matches: 0. The CDR3 sequence is 15 residues long. Per germline, CDR1 MNHEY and CDR2 SVGEGT. As DNA, the CDR3 is TGTGCCAGCAGTTACGGGACTAGCGGGAGCAATGAGCAGTTCTTC. It codes for CASSYGTSGSNEQFF.

The chain couples TRBV7-9 to TRBJ2-3; TRBD2 matches at 10 bases. CDR3 length: 16 amino acids. V lost 3 bases, J lost 3 bases, and 6 bases stayed unmatched. Germline lookup yields CDR1 SEHNR and CDR2 FQNEAQ (reference sequence). CDR3 sequence: CASSFATSGSTDTQYF. Here the CDR3 DNA reads TGTGCCAGCAGCTTCGCGACTAGCGGGTCTACAGATACGCAGTATTTT. Together with reference TRBV7-9 and TRBJ2-3, the CDR3 gives the full variable domain: DTGVSQNPRHKITKRGQNVTFRCDPISEHNRLYWYRQTLGQGPEFLTYFQNEAQLEKSRLLSDRFSAERPKGSFSTLEIQRTEQGDSAMYLCASSFATSGSTDTQYFGPGTRLTVL.

The chain combines TRBV19 with TRBJ1-1; possibly TRBD1 for D (5 bases). Per the germline V gene, CDR1 is LNHDA and CDR2 is SQIVND (reference sequence). V was clipped by 9 bases and J by 2 bases, with 22 bases between them. The CDR3 is 16 residues long. CDR3 sequence: CASRARVKGINTEAFF. In DNA, the CDR3 is TGTGCCAGCAGGGCCCGAGTGAAGGGGATAAACACTGAAGCTTTCTTT.

The chain joins TRBV19 to TRBJ2-1; D perhaps matches TRBD1 (6 bases). The CDR3 loop spans 15 amino acids. CDR1 LNHDA and CDR2 SQIVND come from the germline V gene (reference sequence). The V and J ends lost 4 bases and 4 bases respectively, with 14 bases between them. The CDR3 sequence: CASSTQQGEYNEQFF. Written as DNA, the CDR3 is TGTGCCAGTAGTACCCAACAGGGAGAGTACAATGAGCAGTTCTTC.

This chain links TRBV30 with TRBJ1-5; D is ambiguous. The germline V gene encodes CDR1 GTSNPN and CDR2 SVGIG (reference sequence). CDR3 size: 13 residues. V was trimmed by 5 bases and J by 5 bases, leaving 13 bases between them. CDR3 bases: TGTGCCTGGTCAGCTCGGGAAGATCAGCCCCAGCATTTT. Its protein product is CAWSAREDQPQHF.